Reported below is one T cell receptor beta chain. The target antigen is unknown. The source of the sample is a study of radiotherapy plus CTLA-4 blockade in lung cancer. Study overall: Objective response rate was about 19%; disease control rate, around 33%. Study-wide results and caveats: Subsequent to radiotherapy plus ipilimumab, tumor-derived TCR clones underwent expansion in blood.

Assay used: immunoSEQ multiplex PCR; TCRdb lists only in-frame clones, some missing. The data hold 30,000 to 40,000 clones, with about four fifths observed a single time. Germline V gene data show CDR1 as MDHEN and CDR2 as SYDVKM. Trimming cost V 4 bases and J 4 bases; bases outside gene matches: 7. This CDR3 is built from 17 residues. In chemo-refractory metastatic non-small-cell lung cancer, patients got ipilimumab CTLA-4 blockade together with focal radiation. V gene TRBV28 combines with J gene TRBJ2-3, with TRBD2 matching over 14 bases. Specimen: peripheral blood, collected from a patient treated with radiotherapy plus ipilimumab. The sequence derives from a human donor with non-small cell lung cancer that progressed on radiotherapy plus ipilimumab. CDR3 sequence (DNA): TGTGCCAGCAGTTCGACTAGCGGGAGGGCCTACCCAGATACGCAGTATTTT. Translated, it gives CASSSTSGRAYPDTQYF. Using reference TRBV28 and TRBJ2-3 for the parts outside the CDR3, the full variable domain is DVKVTQSSRYLVKRTGEKVFLECVQDMDHENMFWYRQDPGLGLRLIYFSYDVKMKEKGDIPEGYSVSREKKERFSLILESASTNQTSMYLCASSSTSGRAYPDTQYFGPGTRLTVL.